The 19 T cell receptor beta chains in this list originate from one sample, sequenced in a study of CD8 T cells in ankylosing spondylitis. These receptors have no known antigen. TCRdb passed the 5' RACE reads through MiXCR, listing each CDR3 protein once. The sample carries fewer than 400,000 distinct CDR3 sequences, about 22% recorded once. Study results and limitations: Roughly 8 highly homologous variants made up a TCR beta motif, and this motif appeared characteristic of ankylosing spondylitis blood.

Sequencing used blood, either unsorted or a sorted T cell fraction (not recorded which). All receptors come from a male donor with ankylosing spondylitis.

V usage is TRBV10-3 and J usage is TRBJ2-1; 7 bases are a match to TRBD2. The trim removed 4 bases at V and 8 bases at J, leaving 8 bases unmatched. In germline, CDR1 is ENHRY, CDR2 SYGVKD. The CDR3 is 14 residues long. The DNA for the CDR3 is TGTGCCATCAGTGGTAGCGGGTACCCTGATGAGCAGTTCTTC. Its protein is CAISGSGYPDEQFF.

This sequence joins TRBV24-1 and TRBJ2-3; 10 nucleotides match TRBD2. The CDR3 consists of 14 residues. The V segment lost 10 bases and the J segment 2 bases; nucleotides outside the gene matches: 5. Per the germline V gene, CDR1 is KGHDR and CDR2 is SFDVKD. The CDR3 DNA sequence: TGTGCCACTATTCTAGCGGGAGACACAGATACGCAGTATTTT. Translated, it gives CATILAGDTDTQYF.

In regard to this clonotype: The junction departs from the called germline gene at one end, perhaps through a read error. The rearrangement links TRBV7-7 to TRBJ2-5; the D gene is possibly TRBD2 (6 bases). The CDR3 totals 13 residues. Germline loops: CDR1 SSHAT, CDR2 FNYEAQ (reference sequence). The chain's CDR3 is CASSLMRGETQYF. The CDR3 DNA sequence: TGTGCTAGCAGCTTGATGCGGGGAGAGACCCAGTACTTC.

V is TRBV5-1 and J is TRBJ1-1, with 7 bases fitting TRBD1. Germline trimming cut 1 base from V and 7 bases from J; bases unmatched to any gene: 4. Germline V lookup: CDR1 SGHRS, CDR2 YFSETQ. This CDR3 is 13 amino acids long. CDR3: CASSLQRDSEAFF. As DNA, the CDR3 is TGCGCCAGCAGCTTGCAACGGGACAGTGAAGCTTTCTTT.

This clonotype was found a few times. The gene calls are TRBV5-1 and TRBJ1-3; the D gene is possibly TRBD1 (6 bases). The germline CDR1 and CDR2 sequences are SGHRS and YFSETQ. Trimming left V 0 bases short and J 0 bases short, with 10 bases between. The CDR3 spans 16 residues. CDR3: CASSLEGGNSGNTIYF. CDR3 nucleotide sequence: TGCGCCAGCAGCTTGGAGGGGGGGAACTCTGGAAACACCATATATTTT.

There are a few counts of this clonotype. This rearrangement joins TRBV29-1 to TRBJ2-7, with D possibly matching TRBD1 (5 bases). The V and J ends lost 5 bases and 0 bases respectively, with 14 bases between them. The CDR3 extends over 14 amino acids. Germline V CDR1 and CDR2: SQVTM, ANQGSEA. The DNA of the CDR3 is TGCAGCGTTCGAGACAGCCGCAGCTCCTACGAGCAGTACTTC. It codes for CSVRDSRSSYEQYF.

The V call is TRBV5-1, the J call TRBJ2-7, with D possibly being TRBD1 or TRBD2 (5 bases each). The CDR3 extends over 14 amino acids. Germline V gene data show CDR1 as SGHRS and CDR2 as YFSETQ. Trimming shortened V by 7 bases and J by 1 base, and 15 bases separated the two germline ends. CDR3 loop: CASSEGPLSYEQYF. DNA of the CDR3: TGCGCCAGCTCCGAGGGACCTTTATCCTACGAGCAGTACTTC.

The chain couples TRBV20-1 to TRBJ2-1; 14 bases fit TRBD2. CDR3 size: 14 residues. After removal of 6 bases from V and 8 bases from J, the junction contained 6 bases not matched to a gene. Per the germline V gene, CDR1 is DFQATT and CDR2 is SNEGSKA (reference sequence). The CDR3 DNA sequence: TGCAGTGCCGATGGGACTAGCGGGAGCTATGAGCAGTTCTTC. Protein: CSADGTSGSYEQFF.

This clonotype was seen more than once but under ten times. The CDR3 spells CASSLSPHGNTIYF. The CDR3, as DNA: TGTGCCAGCAGTTTATCCCCCCATGGAAACACCATATATTTT. This rearrangement joins TRBV12-3 or TRBV12-4 to TRBJ1-3; D is undetermined. The CDR3 has 14 amino acids. Deletions cut 2 bases from V and 3 bases from J, with 8 bases between.

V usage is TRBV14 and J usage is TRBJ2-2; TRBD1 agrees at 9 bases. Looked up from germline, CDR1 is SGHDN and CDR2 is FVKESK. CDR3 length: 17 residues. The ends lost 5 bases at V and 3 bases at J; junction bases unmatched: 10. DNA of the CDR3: TGTGCCAGCAGCTACAGACCGGGACAGGGCTACACCGGGGAGCTGTTTTTT. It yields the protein CASSYRPGQGYTGELFF.

The CDR3 sequence: CASRASGRPTQYF. The CDR3 DNA follows: TGTGCCAGTAGGGCTAGCGGGAGACCTACGCAGTATTTT. This chain links TRBV19 with TRBJ2-3; 10 bases are shared with TRBD2. Losses at the gene ends were 6 bases for V and 8 bases for J; bases not matched to a gene: 5. There are 13 residues in the CDR3. Germline assignment: CDR1 LNHDA and CDR2 SQIVND (reference sequence).

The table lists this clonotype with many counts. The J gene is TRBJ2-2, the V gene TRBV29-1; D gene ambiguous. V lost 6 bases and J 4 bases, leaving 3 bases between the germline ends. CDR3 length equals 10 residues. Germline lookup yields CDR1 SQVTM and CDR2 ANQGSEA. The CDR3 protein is CSVPTGELFF. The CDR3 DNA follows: TGCAGCGTCCCCACCGGGGAGCTGTTTTTT.

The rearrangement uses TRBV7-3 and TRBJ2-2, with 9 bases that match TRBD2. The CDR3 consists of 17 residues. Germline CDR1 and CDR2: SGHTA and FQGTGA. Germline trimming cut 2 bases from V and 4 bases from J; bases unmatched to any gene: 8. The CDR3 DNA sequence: TGTGCCAGCAGCTTATGGGCGGGAGGGCCCGGCACCGGGGAGCTGTTTTTT. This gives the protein CASSLWAGGPGTGELFF.

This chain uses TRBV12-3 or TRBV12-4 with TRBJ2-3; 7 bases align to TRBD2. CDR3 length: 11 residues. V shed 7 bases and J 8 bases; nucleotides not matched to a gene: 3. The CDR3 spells CASTTGGTQYF. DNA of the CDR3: TGTGCCAGCACAACGGGGGGTACGCAGTATTTT.

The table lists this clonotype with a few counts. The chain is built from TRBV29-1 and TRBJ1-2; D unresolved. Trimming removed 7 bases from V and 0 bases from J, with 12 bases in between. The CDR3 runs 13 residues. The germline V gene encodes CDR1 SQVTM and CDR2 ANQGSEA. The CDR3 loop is CSARSVTNYGYTF. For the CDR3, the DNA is TGCAGCGCCCGGTCGGTTACTAACTATGGCTACACCTTC.

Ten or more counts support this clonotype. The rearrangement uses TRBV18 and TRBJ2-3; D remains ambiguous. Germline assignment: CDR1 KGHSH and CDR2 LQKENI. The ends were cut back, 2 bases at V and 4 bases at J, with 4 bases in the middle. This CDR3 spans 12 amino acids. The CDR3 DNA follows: TGTGCCAGCTCACCATCTCCAGATACGCAGTATTTT. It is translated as CASSPSPDTQYF.

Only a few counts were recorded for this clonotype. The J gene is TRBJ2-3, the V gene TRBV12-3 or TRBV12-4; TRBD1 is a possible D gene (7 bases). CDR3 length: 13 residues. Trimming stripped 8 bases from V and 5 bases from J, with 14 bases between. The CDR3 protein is CASAGQTRDTQYF. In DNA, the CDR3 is TGTGCCAGCGCGGGACAGACTAGAGATACGCAGTATTTT.

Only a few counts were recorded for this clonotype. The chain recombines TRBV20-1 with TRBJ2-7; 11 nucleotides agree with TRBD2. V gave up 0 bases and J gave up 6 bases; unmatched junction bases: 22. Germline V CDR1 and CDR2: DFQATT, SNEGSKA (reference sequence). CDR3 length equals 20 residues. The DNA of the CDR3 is TGCAGTGCTAGAGACCCCAAACCCACCAACATAGCGGGAGGGTTGGGCGAGCAGTACTTC. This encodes CSARDPKPTNIAGGLGEQYF.

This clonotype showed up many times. CDR3 in amino acids: CASSEQVHTEAFF. The CDR3 DNA follows: TGTGCCAGCAGTGAACAGGTTCACACTGAAGCTTTCTTT. J is TRBJ1-1 and V is TRBV6-1; no reliable D call. Germline lookup yields CDR1 MNHNS and CDR2 SASEGT. Trimming cost V 2 bases and J 3 bases, with 7 bases left between them. This CDR3 has 13 amino acids.